The clone carrying this TCR beta chain has just a few counts. What it binds is unknown. Study processing details: In the immunoSEQ data, sequences were junction-only and lacked quality scores, so filtering differed. The assay was immunoSEQ multiplex PCR, and TCRdb's table has in-frame clones only and misses some. That table supplies the V and J calls and clone size; D and trimming were determined from the DNA. This sample has under 1,100,000 clones; more than 75% occur once, and the top ten carry 0.6% to 0.7%. These data originate in a study of shared clonotypes between healthy human individuals. Whole-study results and caveats: For naive CD4 cells, roughly 5% of clonotypes were shared across a handful of donors.

The sample consisted of memory CD4+ T cells from PBMCs. Subset: CD45RA-negative fraction. The receptor was derived from a man between 18 and 29 years old in good health. Some clones in this sample may be carry-over from other donors' samples.

CDR3 bases: TGTGCCAGCAGCGCAGTTACAGCTTATGGGAGTGAAGCTTTCTTT. This gives the protein CASSAVTAYGSEAFF. The chain carries TRBV9 and TRBJ1-1; no clear D. The V gene's germline CDR1 is SGDLS and CDR2 YYNGEE. CDR3 length: 15 amino acids. The V and J ends lost 3 bases and 7 bases respectively, with 19 bases between them.